The subject of this entry is one T cell receptor (beta chain). The antigen is undetermined. The sample holds other DNA sequences that translate to the same CDR3. Data came from immunoSEQ multiplex PCR; TCRdb stores just in-frame clones and leaves some out. This sample has about 2.4 million clones, with just over 90% found just once. The source of the sample is a study of shared clonotypes between healthy human individuals. Across the whole study: Donors were a couple of women and a few men aged 18 to 49. General study results and limits: Unshared clonotypes carried lower generation probabilities than those common to all four donors.

CDR1 is MNHEY and CDR2 is SVGAGI in the germline V gene. The CDR3 runs 15 residues. V shed 0 bases, J shed 2 bases, and the junction held 3 bases outside the gene matches. This TCR was sampled from a man younger than 35 in good health. Material for sequencing was naive CD4+ T cells sorted from blood. The subset denotes: CD45RA+ positively selected. The chain joins TRBV6-5 to TRBJ2-7, with TRBD2 matching 8 bases. In DNA form, the CDR3 reads TGTGCCAGCAGTTACTCCCCGGGAGGGCCCTACGAGCAGTACTTC. This codes for CASSYSPGGPYEQYF.